This TCR beta chain derives from a study of shared clonotypes between healthy human individuals. On the study more broadly: Participating donors consisted of two women and a few men aged 18 to 49.

In regard to this clone: Its antigen is unknown.

Study findings and constraints: Among donors, the sharing of clonotypes was expected to be influenced by sequencing depth.

V shed 7 bases and J shed 0 bases, with 12 bases lying between them. The germline gives CDR1 MNHEY, CDR2 SMNVEV (reference sequence). This CDR3 is built from 14 residues. Profiling relied on immunoSEQ multiplex PCR, and the TCRdb table lists in-frame clones only, not all of them. The sample lists roughly 510,000 clones; 60% to 80% were seen once. This sequence originates from a woman aged 40 to 50 in good health. Some clones in this sample may be carry-over from other donors' samples. V is TRBV27 and J is TRBJ1-2, with D possibly TRBD1 on 5 matching bases. Input material: PBMCs. The CDR3 protein is CASKGQGSNYGYTF. In nucleotides, the CDR3 is TGTGCCAGCAAAGGGCAGGGTTCTAACTATGGCTACACCTTC.